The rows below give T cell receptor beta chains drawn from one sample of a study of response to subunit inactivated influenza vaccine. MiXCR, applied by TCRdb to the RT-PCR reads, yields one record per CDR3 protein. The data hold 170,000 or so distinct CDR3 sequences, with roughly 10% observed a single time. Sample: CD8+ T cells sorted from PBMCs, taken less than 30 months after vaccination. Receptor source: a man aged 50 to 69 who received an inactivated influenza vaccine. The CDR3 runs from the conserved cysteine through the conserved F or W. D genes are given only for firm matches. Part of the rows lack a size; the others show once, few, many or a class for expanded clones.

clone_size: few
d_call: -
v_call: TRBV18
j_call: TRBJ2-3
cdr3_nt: TGTGCCAGCTCACCCCCGAGTGCGGGAGATACGCAGTATTTT
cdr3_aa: CASSPPSAGDTQYF

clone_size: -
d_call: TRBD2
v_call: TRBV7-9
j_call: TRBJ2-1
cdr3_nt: TGTGCCAGCAGCCTCCGGAGCGGGGGGCCCTACAATGAGCAGTTCTTC
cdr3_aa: CASSLRSGGPYNEQFF

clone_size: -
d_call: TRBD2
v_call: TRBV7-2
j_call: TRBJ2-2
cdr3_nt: TGTGCCAGCAGCTGGGGACTAGCGGGAGAGGAAGGCGGGGAGCTGTTTTTT
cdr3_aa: CASSWGLAGEEGGELFF

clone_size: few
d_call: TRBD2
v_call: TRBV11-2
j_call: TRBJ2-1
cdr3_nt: TGTGCCAGCAGCGATTTGGCGGGAGGGCCACTCGTCGATGAGCAGTTCTTC
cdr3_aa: CASSDLAGGPLVDEQFF

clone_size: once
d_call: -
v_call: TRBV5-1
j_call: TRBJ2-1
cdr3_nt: TGCGCCAGCAGCTTGGCGACTCACAATGAGCAGTTCTTC
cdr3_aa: CASSLATHNEQFF

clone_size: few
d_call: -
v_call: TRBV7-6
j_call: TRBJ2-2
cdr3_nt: TGTGCCAGCAGCTTATTTACAGTGAACACCGGGGAGCTGTTTTTT
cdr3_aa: CASSLFTVNTGELFF

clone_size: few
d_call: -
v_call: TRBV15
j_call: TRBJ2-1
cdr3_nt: TGTGCCACCAGCAGAGGCTCATACAATGAGCAGTTCTTC
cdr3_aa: CATSRGSYNEQFF

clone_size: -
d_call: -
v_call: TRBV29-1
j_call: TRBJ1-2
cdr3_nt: TGCAGCGGACGTGGGGGAGGTACTACTGGTGGCTACACCTTC
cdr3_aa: CSGRGGGTTGGYTF

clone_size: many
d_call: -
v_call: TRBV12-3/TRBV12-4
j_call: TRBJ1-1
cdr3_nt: TGTGCCAGCAGTCCCCGGGGGTGGGCTGAAGCTTTCTTT
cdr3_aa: CASSPRGWAEAFF

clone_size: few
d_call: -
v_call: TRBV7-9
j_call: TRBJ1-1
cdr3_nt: TGTGCCAGCAGCTTATCAGGGTCTGAAGCTTTCTTT
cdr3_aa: CASSLSGSEAFF

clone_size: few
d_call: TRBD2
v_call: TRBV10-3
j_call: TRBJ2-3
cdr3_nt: TGTGCCATCAGTGAGACTAGCGGGACCCTCCTAGATACGCAGTATTTT
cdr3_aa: CAISETSGTLLDTQYF

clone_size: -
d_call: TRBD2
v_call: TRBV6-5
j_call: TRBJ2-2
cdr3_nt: TGTGCCAGCAGTTACTCGACTAGCGGGTCACGGGAGCTGTTTTTT
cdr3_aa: CASSYSTSGSRELFF

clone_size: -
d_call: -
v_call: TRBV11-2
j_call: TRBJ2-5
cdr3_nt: TGTGCCAGCAGCCATCCGACGCAGGAGATGGAGACCCAGTACTTC
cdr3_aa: CASSHPTQEMETQYF

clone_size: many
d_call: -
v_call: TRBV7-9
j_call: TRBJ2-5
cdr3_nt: TGTGCCAGCAGCTTAAATCCCGTGTCAGTCAAAGAGACCCAGTACTTC
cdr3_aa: CASSLNPVSVKETQYF

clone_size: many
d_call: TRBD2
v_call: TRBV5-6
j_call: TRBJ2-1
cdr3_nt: TGTGCCAGCAGCTCCCTAGCGGGAGGCCAGAGCTCCTACAATGAGCAGTTCTTC
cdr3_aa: CASSSLAGGQSSYNEQFF

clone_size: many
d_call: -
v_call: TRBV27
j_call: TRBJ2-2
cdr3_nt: TGTGCCAGCAGTGCATTGACTAGGGCCTCTTACGGGGAGCTGTTTTTT
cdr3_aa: CASSALTRASYGELFF

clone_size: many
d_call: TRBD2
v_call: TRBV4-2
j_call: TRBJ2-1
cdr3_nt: TGTGCCAGCAGCCCGGGACTAGCGGGAGGCAATGAGCAGTTCTTC
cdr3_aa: CASSPGLAGGNEQFF

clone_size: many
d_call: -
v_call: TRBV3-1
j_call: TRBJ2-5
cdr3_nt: TGTGCCAGCAGCCAATGGGAGTGGGAGTTGACCCAGTACTTC
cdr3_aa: CASSQWEWELTQYF

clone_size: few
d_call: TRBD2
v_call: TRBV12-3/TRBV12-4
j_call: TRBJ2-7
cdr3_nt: TGTGCCAGCAGCCCGGGACTATATGGCGAGCAGTACTTC
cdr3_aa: CASSPGLYGEQYF

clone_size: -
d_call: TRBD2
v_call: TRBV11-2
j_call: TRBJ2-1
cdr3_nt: TGTGCCAGCAGCTTAGATCCTAGCGGGGGGTTCGATGAGCAGTTCTTC
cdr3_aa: CASSLDPSGGFDEQFF

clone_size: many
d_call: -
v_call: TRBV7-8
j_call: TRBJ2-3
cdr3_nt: TGTGCCAGCAGCTGGGGGGTGGGGCCCACAGATACGCAGTATTTT
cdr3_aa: CASSWGVGPTDTQYF

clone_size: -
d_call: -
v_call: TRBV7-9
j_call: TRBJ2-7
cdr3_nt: TGTGCCAGCAGCACTATCCACTCCGACGAGCAGTACTTC
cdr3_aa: CASSTIHSDEQYF

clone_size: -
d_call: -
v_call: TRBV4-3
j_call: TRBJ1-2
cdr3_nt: TGCGCCAGCAGCCAAGGGAGGGCAGGGGAAGACTATGGCTACACCTTC
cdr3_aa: CASSQGRAGEDYGYTF

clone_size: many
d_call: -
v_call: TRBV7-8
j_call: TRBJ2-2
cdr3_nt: TGTGCCAGCAGCAGAATAATGGGGGCCGGGGAGCTGTTTTTT
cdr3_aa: CASSRIMGAGELFF

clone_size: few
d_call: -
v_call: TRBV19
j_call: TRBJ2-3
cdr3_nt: TGTGCCAGTAGTAGCGGGGTCTCAGATACGCAGTATTTT
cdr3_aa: CASSSGVSDTQYF

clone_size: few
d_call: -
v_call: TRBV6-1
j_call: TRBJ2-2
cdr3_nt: TGTGCCAGCAGCCGACGGGGCGACGGGGAGCTGTTTTTT
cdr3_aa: CASSRRGDGELFF